Listed below are T cell receptor beta chains from one sample, sequenced in a study of CD4 T cells in relation to SARS-CoV-2 and coronaviruses. Repertoires were generated with immunoSEQ multiplex PCR, while TCRdb's copy carries only in-frame clones and drops some. The data show some 35,000 clones, around 89% seen once. The sequenced sample was memory CD4+ T cells from PBMCs. The receptors derive from an adult with COVID-19. Both conserved end residues are part of each CDR3. Each record gives: D gene, clone size, V gene, J gene, CDR3 DNA, CDR3 protein. The D gene is left open where the match is weak. Not every row has a clone size; where given, it reads once, few, many or a size class.

D gene: NA; clone size: NA; V gene: TRBV27; J gene: TRBJ2-1; CDR3 DNA: TGTGCCAGCAGTTTAAGGGAAAGCTCCTACAATGAGCAGTTCTTC; CDR3 protein: CASSLRESSYNEQFF
D gene: NA; clone size: NA; V gene: TRBV6-5; J gene: TRBJ2-7; CDR3 DNA: TGTGCCAGCAGAACCCTCGGGGACACTACCTACGAGCAGTACTTC; CDR3 protein: CASRTLGDTTYEQYF
D gene: NA; clone size: NA; V gene: TRBV19; J gene: TRBJ1-5; CDR3 DNA: TGTGCCAGTACCAACCCGGGGGCAGTCGGCAATCAGCCCCAGCATTTT; CDR3 protein: CASTNPGAVGNQPQHF
D gene: NA; clone size: NA; V gene: TRBV12-5; J gene: TRBJ1-2; CDR3 DNA: TGTGCTAGTGGTTTGGAAAAACTAAGGGCTGACTATGGCTACACCTTC; CDR3 protein: CASGLEKLRADYGYTF
D gene: NA; clone size: NA; V gene: TRBV2; J gene: TRBJ2-7; CDR3 DNA: TGTGCCAGCAGTGTCCAGGGCGGCGAGCAGTACTTC; CDR3 protein: CASSVQGGEQYF
D gene: NA; clone size: NA; V gene: TRBV19; J gene: TRBJ2-7; CDR3 DNA: TGTGCCAGTAGTTCGTTCAGTCATACCTACGAGCAGTACTTC; CDR3 protein: CASSSFSHTYEQYF
D gene: NA; clone size: NA; V gene: TRBV6-5; J gene: TRBJ1-2; CDR3 DNA: TGTGCCAGCCAGGCAGGGGATGACTATGGCTACACCTTC; CDR3 protein: CASQAGDDYGYTF
D gene: NA; clone size: NA; V gene: TRBV6-2/TRBV6-3; J gene: TRBJ2-7; CDR3 DNA: TGTGCCAGCAGCGTCGGCGGGGCTCAATACGAGCAGTACTTC; CDR3 protein: CASSVGGAQYEQYF
D gene: NA; clone size: NA; V gene: TRBV10-2; J gene: TRBJ2-2; CDR3 DNA: TGCGCCAGCAGTCTTCCAGGGGTGGGGGCCGGGGAGCTGTTTTTT; CDR3 protein: CASSLPGVGAGELFF
D gene: NA; clone size: NA; V gene: TRBV19; J gene: TRBJ1-1; CDR3 DNA: TGTGCCAGTAGTATAGATTATGGTGTGGGGGGTAGGACTGAAGCTTTCTTT; CDR3 protein: CASSIDYGVGGRTEAFF
D gene: TRBD1; clone size: NA; V gene: TRBV7-2; J gene: TRBJ2-1; CDR3 DNA: TGTGCCAGCAGCAGGACAGGGTATGAGCAGTTCTTC; CDR3 protein: CASSRTGYEQFF
D gene: NA; clone size: NA; V gene: TRBV5-1; J gene: TRBJ1-4; CDR3 DNA: TGCGCCAGCAGCTTGGATGGACTAAGTCAAGAAAAACTGTTTTTT; CDR3 protein: CASSLDGLSQEKLFF
D gene: NA; clone size: NA; V gene: TRBV5-4; J gene: TRBJ2-1; CDR3 DNA: TGTGCCAGCAGCCCTCCCCCCAGGGCCAGCTCCTACAATGAGCAGTTCTTC; CDR3 protein: CASSPPPRASSYNEQFF
D gene: NA; clone size: NA; V gene: TRBV24-1; J gene: TRBJ2-3; CDR3 DNA: TGTGCCACCAGTGATCGGACTGGAACTAGCACAGATACGCAGTATTTT; CDR3 protein: CATSDRTGTSTDTQYF
D gene: TRBD2; clone size: NA; V gene: TRBV12-3/TRBV12-4; J gene: TRBJ2-7; CDR3 DNA: TGTGCCAGCAGCACCGGGACTAGCTACGAGCAGTACTTC; CDR3 protein: CASSTGTSYEQYF
D gene: NA; clone size: once; V gene: TRBV7-2; J gene: TRBJ2-3; CDR3 DNA: TGTGCCAGCAGCTTAGACCAGCGTAGGGGGCAGTATTTT; CDR3 protein: CASSLDQRRGQYF
D gene: NA; clone size: NA; V gene: TRBV11-3; J gene: TRBJ1-1; CDR3 DNA: TGTGCCAGCCGAGGGGGGGCTGAAGCTTTCTTT; CDR3 protein: CASRGGAEAFF
D gene: NA; clone size: NA; V gene: TRBV5-1; J gene: TRBJ1-1; CDR3 DNA: TGCGCCAGCAGCTTCAGGGAGGGGATGATTACTGAAGCTTTCTTT; CDR3 protein: CASSFREGMITEAFF
D gene: NA; clone size: NA; V gene: TRBV25-1; J gene: TRBJ1-4; CDR3 DNA: TGTGCCAGCAGCCCCCTGGGGGGAGCTAATGAAAAACTGTTTTTT; CDR3 protein: CASSPLGGANEKLFF
D gene: NA; clone size: NA; V gene: TRBV12-5; J gene: TRBJ2-2; CDR3 DNA: TGTGCTAGTGGTTTGGTACAGCGCACCGGGGAGCTGTTTTTT; CDR3 protein: CASGLVQRTGELFF
D gene: NA; clone size: NA; V gene: TRBV2; J gene: TRBJ2-7; CDR3 DNA: TGTGCCAGCAGTGGGGGGGGGCCCCCAGGCTACGAGCAGTACTTC; CDR3 protein: CASSGGGPPGYEQYF
D gene: NA; clone size: NA; V gene: TRBV2; J gene: TRBJ1-4; CDR3 DNA: TGTGCCGGAAGGCGGCAGGGTCGGGGTGAAAAACTGTTTTTT; CDR3 protein: CAGRRQGRGEKLFF
D gene: TRBD2; clone size: NA; V gene: TRBV19; J gene: TRBJ2-1; CDR3 DNA: TGTGCCAGTAGTCCTATCCAAGCGGGGAGCTCCTACAATGAGCAGTTCTTC; CDR3 protein: CASSPIQAGSSYNEQFF
D gene: NA; clone size: few; V gene: TRBV4-3; J gene: TRBJ2-1; CDR3 DNA: TGCGCCAGCAGCCAAGATAGGGGGGCCAGGGACAATGAGCAGTTCTTC; CDR3 protein: CASSQDRGARDNEQFF
D gene: TRBD2; clone size: NA; V gene: TRBV20-1; J gene: TRBJ2-1; CDR3 DNA: TGCAGTGCTAGTGGGTCTAGCGGGGGGGAACGCGAGCAGTTCTTC; CDR3 protein: CSASGSSGGEREQFF
D gene: NA; clone size: once; V gene: TRBV5-6; J gene: TRBJ2-6; CDR3 DNA: TGTGCCAGCAGCTTGATTCCCTCTGGGGCCAACGTCCTGACTTTC; CDR3 protein: CASSLIPSGANVLTF
D gene: TRBD1; clone size: NA; V gene: TRBV5-1; J gene: TRBJ2-5; CDR3 DNA: TGCGCCAGCAGCTTAAATCCGGACAGGGCGGGAGAGACCCAGTACTTC; CDR3 protein: CASSLNPDRAGETQYF
D gene: NA; clone size: NA; V gene: TRBV18; J gene: TRBJ2-3; CDR3 DNA: TGTGCCAGCTCCCGACCCGTGGACACAGATACGCAGTATTTT; CDR3 protein: CASSRPVDTDTQYF
D gene: TRBD2; clone size: few; V gene: TRBV10-1; J gene: TRBJ2-2; CDR3 DNA: TGCGCCAGCAGTGCCAATAGCGGGGGACTCGACACCGGGGAGCTGTTTTTT; CDR3 protein: CASSANSGGLDTGELFF
D gene: NA; clone size: NA; V gene: TRBV11-2; J gene: TRBJ2-7; CDR3 DNA: TGTGCCAGCAGCGCAGGCCGTGGGGAGCAGTACTTC; CDR3 protein: CASSAGRGEQYF